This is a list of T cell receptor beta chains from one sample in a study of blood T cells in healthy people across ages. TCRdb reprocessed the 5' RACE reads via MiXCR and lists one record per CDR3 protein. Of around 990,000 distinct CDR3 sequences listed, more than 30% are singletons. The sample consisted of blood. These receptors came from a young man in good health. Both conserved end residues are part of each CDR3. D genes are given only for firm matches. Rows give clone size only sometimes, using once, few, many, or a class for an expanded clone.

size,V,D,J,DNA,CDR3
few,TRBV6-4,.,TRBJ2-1,TGTGCCAGCAGTGGGAGGGGCGGTCTCTTCGGGAAAAATGAGCAGTTCTTC,CASSGRGGLFGKNEQFF
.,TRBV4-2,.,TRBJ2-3,TGTGCCAGCAGCCAGACCTTGCCCGTCGCCACAGATACGCAGTATTTT,CASSQTLPVATDTQYF
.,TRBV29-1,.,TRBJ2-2,TGCAGCGTTGGCCGGGCAGCGAACACCGGGGAGCTGTTTTTT,CSVGRAANTGELFF
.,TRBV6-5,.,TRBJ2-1,TGTGCCAGCAGTTACTCCCCAGGGACCTACAATGAGCAGTTCTTC,CASSYSPGTYNEQFF
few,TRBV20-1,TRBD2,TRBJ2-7,TGCAGTGCTAGAGACCTACTAGCGGGGAACTACGAGCAGTACTTC,CSARDLLAGNYEQYF
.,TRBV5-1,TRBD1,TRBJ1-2,TGCGCCAGCAGCCCCCGGGACAGCCACTATGGCTACACCTTC,CASSPRDSHYGYTF
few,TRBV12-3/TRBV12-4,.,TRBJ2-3,TGTGCCAGCAGCATGAGGAGTCCCACAGATACGCAGTATTTT,CASSMRSPTDTQYF
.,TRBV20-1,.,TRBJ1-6,TGCAGTGCTAGAATCGATATATTTAATTCACCCCTCCACTTT,CSARIDIFNSPLHF
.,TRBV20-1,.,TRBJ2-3,TGCAGTGCTAGGGATGCAACTCCAGATACGCAGTATTTT,CSARDATPDTQYF
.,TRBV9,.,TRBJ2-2,TGTGCCAGCAGCGCTCACCATCGGGACTGGGCGAACACCGGGGAGCTGTTTTTT,CASSAHHRDWANTGELFF
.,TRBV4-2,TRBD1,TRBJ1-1,TGTGCCAGCAGCCTACTGGGGACAGGAGGCGAAGCTTTCTTT,CASSLLGTGGEAFF
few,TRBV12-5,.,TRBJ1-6,TGTGCTAGTGGTACAAACGCTGGACACCACCGAGGGTATAATTCACCCCTCCACTTT,CASGTNAGHHRGYNSPLHF
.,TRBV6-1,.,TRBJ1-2,TGTGCCAGCGACCTATCCTACGGGACGGAATACCCTAGCTATGGCTACACCTTC,CASDLSYGTEYPSYGYTF
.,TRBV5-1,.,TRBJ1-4,TGCGCCAGCAGCTTGGACCCCGACGCAACTAATGAAAAACTGTTTTTT,CASSLDPDATNEKLFF
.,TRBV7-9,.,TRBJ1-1,TGTGCCAGCAGCGGCCCATTAAAAACTCGGGACACTGAAGCTTTCTTT,CASSGPLKTRDTEAFF
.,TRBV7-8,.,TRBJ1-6,TGTGCCAGCAGCTCCGGCGGAGGAGGCTCCTATAATTCACCCCTCCACTTT,CASSSGGGGSYNSPLHF
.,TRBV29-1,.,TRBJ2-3,TGCAGCGTAGGGGTTGAAAGATCCACAGATACGCAGTATTTT,CSVGVERSTDTQYF
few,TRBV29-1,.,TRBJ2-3,TGCAGCTTAAGACAGGGCACAGATACGCAGTATTTT,CSLRQGTDTQYF
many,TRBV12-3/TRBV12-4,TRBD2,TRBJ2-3,TGTGCCGGAGGGACTAGCGAGACAGATACGCAGTATTTT,CAGGTSETDTQYF
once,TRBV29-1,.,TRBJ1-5,TGCAGCGTTGACATCCAGGTCCCGAATCAGCCCCAGCATTTT,CSVDIQVPNQPQHF